This T cell receptor (beta chain) was captured in a study of control samples from healthy donors and cancer patients. A word on this clone: The sample contains more than one DNA sequence encoding this CDR3.

The CDR3 runs 16 residues. The germline gives CDR1 LGHNA, CDR2 YSLEER. Trimming removed 0 bases from V and 4 bases from J, with 13 bases in between. Profiling relied on immunoSEQ multiplex PCR, and the TCRdb table lists in-frame clones only, not all of them. This sample has 150,000 or so clones, with over 85% found just once. The TCR was taken from a man in his forties in good health. The sequenced material came from blood. This sequence joins TRBV4-3 and TRBJ1-5, with a weak D call TRBD1 (5 bases). The CDR3 coding sequence is TGCGCCAGCAGCCAAGAGGCAGGGTCTGGAAATCAGCCCCAGCATTTT. This translates into CASSQEAGSGNQPQHF.